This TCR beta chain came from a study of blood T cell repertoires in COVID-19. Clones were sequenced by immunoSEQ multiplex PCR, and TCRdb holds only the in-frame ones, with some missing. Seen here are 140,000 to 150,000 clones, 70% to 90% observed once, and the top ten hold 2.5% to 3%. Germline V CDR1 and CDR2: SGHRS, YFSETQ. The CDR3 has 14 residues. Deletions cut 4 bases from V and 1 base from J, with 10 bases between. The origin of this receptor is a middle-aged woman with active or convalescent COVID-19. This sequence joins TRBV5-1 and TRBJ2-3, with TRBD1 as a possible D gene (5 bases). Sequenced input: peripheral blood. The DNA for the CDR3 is TGCGCCAGCAGCGGGGCGATCGGCACAGATACGCAGTATTTT. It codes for CASSGAIGTDTQYF.